Following are 3 T cell receptor beta chains from one sample sequenced in a study of post-analysis software for immune sequencing data (dated by TCRdb to 2015 to 2017). The paper's findings and limits, for the study overall: Patients showed significantly higher frequencies than controls for a handful of TRBV segments, among them TRBV5-6, TRBV5-1 and TRBV20-1.

The antigens for these receptors are not known. The receptor library was made with PCR. Sequencing was carried out with an Illumina HiSeq 2500. To reduce PCR and sequencing biases, unique molecular identifiers were built into the TCR beta cDNA libraries. TCRdb ran its own pipeline on the public reads, namely fastp trimming at Q25 and MiXCR clone calling, and kept in-frame beta chains. Identical CDR3 protein sequences are pooled into one entry, listed with their most common genes and DNA. This sample lists more than 500,000 distinct CDR3 sequences; 30% to 40% were detected once. The ten largest make up around 6.1% of the sample. Sequences were obtained from blood. These receptors all come from a girl aged 2 to 17 with multiple sclerosis.

This clonotype came up a few times. The chain has TRBV29-1 and TRBJ2-7, with no clear D. Germline loops: CDR1 SQVTM, CDR2 ANQGSEA. The germline V and J ends were trimmed by 4 bases and 2 bases, with 12 bases remaining between them. The CDR3 has 13 amino acids. The CDR3 region is CSVVDGITYEQYF. The DNA for the CDR3 is TGCAGCGTTGTTGATGGGATTACCTACGAGCAGTACTTC.

This clonotype was seen a handful of times. The chain links TRBV12-3 or TRBV12-4 to TRBJ1-1; tentatively, D is TRBD1 (6 bases). CDR3 length: 15 residues. With 2 bases removed from V and 7 bases from J, the gap between germline ends came to 17 bases. CDR3 in amino acids: CASSLWDNRDGEAFF. CDR3 nucleotides: TGTGCCAGCAGTTTATGGGACAATAGGGACGGTGAAGCTTTCTTT.

The chain employs TRBV29-1 and TRBJ2-2, with D possibly being TRBD2 (5 bases). Trimming stripped 4 bases from V and 1 base from J, with 13 bases between. This CDR3 is 15 amino acids long. Germline V gene data show CDR1 as SQVTM and CDR2 as ANQGSEA. The CDR3 bases are TGCAGCGTTGTCGAGGGTATTAAGAACACCGGGGAGCTGTTTTTT. This translates into CSVVEGIKNTGELFF.